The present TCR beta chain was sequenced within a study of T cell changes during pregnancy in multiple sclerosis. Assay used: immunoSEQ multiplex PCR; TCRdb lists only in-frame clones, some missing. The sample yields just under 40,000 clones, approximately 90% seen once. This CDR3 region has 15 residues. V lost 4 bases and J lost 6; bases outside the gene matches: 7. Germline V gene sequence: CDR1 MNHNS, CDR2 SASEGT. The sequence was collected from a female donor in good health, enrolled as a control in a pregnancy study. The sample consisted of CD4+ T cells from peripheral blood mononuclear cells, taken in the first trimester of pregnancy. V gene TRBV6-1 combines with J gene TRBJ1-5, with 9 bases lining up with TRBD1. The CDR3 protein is CASSARTGVGQPQHF. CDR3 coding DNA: TGTGCCAGCAGTGCCCGGACAGGGGTGGGTCAGCCCCAGCATTTT.